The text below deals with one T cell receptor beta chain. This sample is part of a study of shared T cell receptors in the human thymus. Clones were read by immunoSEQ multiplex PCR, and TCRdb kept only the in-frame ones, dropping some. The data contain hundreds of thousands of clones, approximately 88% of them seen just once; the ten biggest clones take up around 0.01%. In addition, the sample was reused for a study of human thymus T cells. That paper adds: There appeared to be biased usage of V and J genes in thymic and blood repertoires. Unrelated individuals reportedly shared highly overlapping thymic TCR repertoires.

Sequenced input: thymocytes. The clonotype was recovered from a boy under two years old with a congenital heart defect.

For the CDR3, the DNA is TGTGCCAGCAGCCCAGGGGTCAATCCGGTGTACACTGAAGCTTTCTTT. Translating it yields CASSPGVNPVYTEAFF. The chain carries TRBV7-6 and TRBJ1-1, with D possibly being TRBD1 (6 bases). Germline V lookup: CDR1 SGHVS, CDR2 FNYEAQ. CDR3 length: 16 residues. The V end was cut by 5 bases, the J end by 3 bases, with 19 bases between.